This T cell receptor (beta chain) was found in a study of cytomegalovirus exposure and HLA in healthy donors. Study-wide context: Both the 120 validation repertoires and the roughly 620 first-cohort repertoires used the same platform, as reported by a later analysis.

With regard to this clone: Its antigen remains unidentified.

Study-level points and caveats: Rarity marked most TCR sequences, yet some public TCRs occurred in many donors. As confirmed in vitro, three CMV-associated chains were specific for CMV antigens.

Generated by immunoSEQ multiplex PCR, the TCRdb table keeps only in-frame clones and is missing some. The sample records about 160,000 clones, around 82% being singletons. This receptor was taken from a man younger than 45 in good health and CMV-seropositive. The sequenced sample was PBMCs.

The CDR3 DNA reads as TGTGCCAGCAGCCAAGGAATTCTGTACAGCAGCTATGGCTACACCTTC. As protein: CASSQGILYSSYGYTF. This chain links TRBV14 with TRBJ1-2; D not certain. Looked up from germline, CDR1 is SGHDN and CDR2 is FVKESK. This CDR3 has 16 amino acids. V lost 1 base, J lost 4 bases, and 16 bases lay in between.